The sequence of this T cell receptor beta chain was determined in a study of T-cell memory formation after mild COVID-19. The CDR3 has 14 amino acids. Germline V gene data show CDR1 as SGHVS and CDR2 as FQNEAQ. The V end lost 1 base, the J end lost 2 bases, and 9 bases lay between the germline ends. From the 5' RACE reads, TCRdb called clonotypes with MiXCR, one entry per CDR3 protein. The profile shows just over 400,000 distinct CDR3 sequences, more than 20% of them singletons. The chain links TRBV7-8 to TRBJ2-7; the D gene could be TRBD1 or TRBD2 (5 bases each). This receptor was identified in an adult woman who had mild COVID-19 (a few samples of this study predate the infection). Cell type and time point are not known. The material sequenced was PBMCs or a T cell subset sorted from them (not recorded which). The CDR3 reads CASSLEGEPYEQYF. CDR3 coding DNA: TGTGCCAGCAGCTTAGAAGGGGAGCCCTACGAGCAGTACTTC.